This T cell receptor (beta chain) was profiled in a study of blood T cell repertoires in COVID-19. Study background: The study drew acute and convalescent COVID-19 samples from the United States, Italy and Spain. Nucleic acid was either cDNA or gDNA, and it came from T cells, B-cell-depleted T cells, or PBMCs.

Germline V lookup: CDR1 SGHDT, CDR2 YYEEEE. CDR3 length: 13 residues. Trimming took 4 bases from V and 3 from J, leaving 8 bases between them. The authors' processing: Reference gene primer amplification gave estimated nucleated cell counts. Data came from immunoSEQ multiplex PCR; TCRdb stores just in-frame clones and leaves some out. V and J calls plus clone size are reproduced from that table; the DNA served to infer D and trimming. The sample has about 220,000 clones, 86% seen once; the top ten hold about 2.2%. Input material: peripheral blood. This sequence originates from a man aged 25-40 years who had recovered from COVID-19. V is TRBV5-6 and J is TRBJ1-3; D might be TRBD1 (6 bases). DNA for the CDR3: TGTGCCAGCAGCCAGGGACATGGAAACACCATATATTTT. Translated: CASSQGHGNTIYF.